These 10 T cell receptor beta chains were sequenced from one sample in a study of cytomegalovirus exposure and HLA in healthy donors. PCR primers comprised 60 Vbeta and 13 Jbeta primers. Only in-frame clones appear in the TCRdb table, and some are missing; sequencing was by immunoSEQ multiplex PCR. The data show approximately 130,000 clones, with roughly 80% seen just once and 3.4% held by the top ten. The sample consisted of PBMCs. These receptors originate from a man younger than 45 in good health and CMV-seronegative.

J is TRBJ2-1 and V is TRBV6-1; D is perhaps TRBD1 (8 bases). The CDR3 spans 15 residues. From germline, CDR1 is MNHNS and CDR2 SASEGT. V was pared by 7 bases and J by 3 bases, with 16 bases between. CDR3 residues: CASNLDREGYNEQFF. The CDR3 DNA follows: TGTGCCAGCAATCTGGACAGGGAGGGCTACAATGAGCAGTTCTTC.

In this sample, this clone turned up once. The chain employs TRBV25-1 and TRBJ2-2; a weak D match, TRBD1 (5 bases). The CDR3 extends over 15 amino acids. V was shortened by 0 bases and J by 1 base, with 6 bases between the two germline ends. Germline assignment: CDR1 MGHDK and CDR2 SYGVNS. The CDR3 here is CASSEYGQNTGELFF. Here the CDR3 DNA reads TGTGCCAGCAGTGAATACGGACAGAACACCGGGGAGCTGTTTTTT.

This chain links TRBV11-2 with TRBJ2-2; 7 bases agree with TRBD1. The CDR3 extends over 15 amino acids. After removal of 3 bases from V and 6 bases from J, the junction contained 7 bases not matched to a gene. Per the germline V gene, CDR1 is SGHAT and CDR2 is FQNNGV. The CDR3 nucleotides are TGTGCCAGCAGCTTCACAGGGGTAGAGTCCGGGGAGCTGTTTTTT. Residues: CASSFTGVESGELFF.

The chain joins TRBV19 to TRBJ2-5, with D unclear. V lost 3 bases to trimming and J lost 4 bases, with 6 bases between them. Germline values: CDR1 LNHDA, CDR2 SQIVND (reference sequence). The CDR3 runs 12 residues. The CDR3 region has the DNA TGTGCCAGTAGTATTCATCCAGAGACCCAGTACTTC. Translating it yields CASSIHPETQYF.

The V gene is TRBV10-1, the J gene TRBJ2-7, with a tentative D call TRBD1 (6 bases). CDR1 WNHNN and CDR2 SYGVQD come from the germline V gene (reference sequence). There are 15 residues in the CDR3. Deletions cut 5 bases from V and 6 bases from J, with 20 bases between. CDR3 sequence: CASSRLQGLVAEQYF. CDR3 nucleotide sequence: TGCGCCAGCAGTCGATTACAGGGTTTGGTGGCCGAGCAGTACTTC.

This clone was found once. The gene calls are TRBV5-1 and TRBJ1-3; possibly TRBD1 for D (6 bases). The CDR3 consists of 15 residues. Trimming removed 4 bases at V and 2 bases at J, with 13 bases between. Germline-derived CDR1 and CDR2 are SGHRS and YFSETQ. CDR3 sequence reads: CASSPRTDTGNTIYF. The CDR3, as DNA: TGCGCCAGCAGCCCCAGGACAGATACTGGAAACACCATATATTTT.

This clone has a single count. The V and J genes are TRBV6-4 and TRBJ2-1, with 11 positions matching TRBD1. The CDR3 is 15 residues long. The V gene's germline CDR1 is MRHNA and CDR2 SNTAGT. V lost 6 bases, J lost 4 bases, and 5 bases stayed unmatched. CDR3 DNA sequence: TGTGCCAGCAGCCCGGGACAGGGGGTATACAATGAGCAGTTCTTC. Translation gives CASSPGQGVYNEQFF.

The V call is TRBV11-1, the J call TRBJ1-2, with a weak D call TRBD1 (5 bases). This CDR3 contains 13 residues. Germline CDR1 reads SGHAT; CDR2 reads FQDESV (reference sequence). Deletions cut 4 bases from V and 6 bases from J, with 12 bases between. The CDR3, as DNA: TGTGCCAGCAGCTCGCAGGGATTAGATGGCTACACCTTC. Amino acid sequence: CASSSQGLDGYTF.

This rearrangement joins TRBV6-4 to TRBJ1-5; D perhaps matches TRBD1 (6 bases). This CDR3 comprises 15 residues. Trimming took off 5 bases at V and 2 bases at J, with 13 bases between the two ends. CDR1 is MRHNA and CDR2 is SNTAGT in the germline V gene. The CDR3 loop reads CASSSQAGGNQPQHF. The DNA for the CDR3 is TGTGCCAGCAGTTCCCAGGCAGGGGGCAATCAGCCCCAGCATTTT.

The chain couples TRBV19 to TRBJ2-1, with D tentatively TRBD2 (6 bases). Looked up from germline, CDR1 is LNHDA and CDR2 is SQIVND (reference sequence). The CDR3 contains 13 residues. The V and J ends lost 3 bases and 7 bases respectively, with 10 bases between them. The chain's CDR3 is CASSMGGENEQFF. The CDR3 DNA follows: TGTGCCAGTAGTATGGGCGGGGAAAATGAGCAGTTCTTC.